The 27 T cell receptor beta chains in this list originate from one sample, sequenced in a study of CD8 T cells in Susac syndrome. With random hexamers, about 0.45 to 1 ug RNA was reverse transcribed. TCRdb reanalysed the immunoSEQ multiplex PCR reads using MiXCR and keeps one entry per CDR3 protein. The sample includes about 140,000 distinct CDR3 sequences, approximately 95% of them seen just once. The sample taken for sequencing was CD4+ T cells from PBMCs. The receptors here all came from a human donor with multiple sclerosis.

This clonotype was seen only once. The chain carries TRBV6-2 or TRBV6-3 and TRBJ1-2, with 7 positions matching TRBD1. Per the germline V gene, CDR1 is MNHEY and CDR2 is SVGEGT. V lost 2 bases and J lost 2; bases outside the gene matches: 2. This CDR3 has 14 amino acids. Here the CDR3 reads CASSYTGENYGYTF. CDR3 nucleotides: TGTGCCAGCAGTTACACAGGGGAAAACTATGGCTACACCTTC.

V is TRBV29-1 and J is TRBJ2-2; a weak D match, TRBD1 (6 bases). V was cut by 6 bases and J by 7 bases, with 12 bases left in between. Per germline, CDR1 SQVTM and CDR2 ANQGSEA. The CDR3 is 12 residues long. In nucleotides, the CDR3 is TGCAGCGTGACAACAGGGAACGGGGAGCTGTTTTTT. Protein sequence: CSVTTGNGELFF.

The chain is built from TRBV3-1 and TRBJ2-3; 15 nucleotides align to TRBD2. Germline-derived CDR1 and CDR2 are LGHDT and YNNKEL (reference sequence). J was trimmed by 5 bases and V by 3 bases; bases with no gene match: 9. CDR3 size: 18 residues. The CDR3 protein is CASSHGWTSGGAEDTQYF. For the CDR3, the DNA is TGTGCCAGCAGCCATGGGTGGACTAGCGGGGGGGCCGAAGATACGCAGTATTTT.

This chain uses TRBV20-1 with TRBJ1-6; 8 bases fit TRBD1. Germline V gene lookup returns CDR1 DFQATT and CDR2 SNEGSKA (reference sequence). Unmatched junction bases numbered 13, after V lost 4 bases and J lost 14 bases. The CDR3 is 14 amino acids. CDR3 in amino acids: CSATEGQALRALHF. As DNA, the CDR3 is TGCAGTGCTACCGAGGGACAGGCCCTTCGGGCCCTCCACTTT.

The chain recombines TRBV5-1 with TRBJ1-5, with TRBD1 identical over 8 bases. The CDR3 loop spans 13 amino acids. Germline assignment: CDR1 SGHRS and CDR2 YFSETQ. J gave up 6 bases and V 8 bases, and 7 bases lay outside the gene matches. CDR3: CASRTGRGQPQHF. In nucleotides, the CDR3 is TGCGCCAGTCGGACAGGGCGGGGTCAGCCCCAGCATTTT.

DNA of the CDR3: TGCAGTACAAGACAGGGGAATTTGGATGGCTACACCTTC. The encoded protein is CSTRQGNLDGYTF. The chain joins TRBV20-1 to TRBJ1-2, with TRBD1 identical over 8 bases. The CDR3 runs 13 residues. CDR1 is DFQATT and CDR2 is SNEGSKA in the germline V gene (reference sequence). The J segment lost 6 bases and the V segment lost 8 bases, leaving 11 bases of the junction unmatched.

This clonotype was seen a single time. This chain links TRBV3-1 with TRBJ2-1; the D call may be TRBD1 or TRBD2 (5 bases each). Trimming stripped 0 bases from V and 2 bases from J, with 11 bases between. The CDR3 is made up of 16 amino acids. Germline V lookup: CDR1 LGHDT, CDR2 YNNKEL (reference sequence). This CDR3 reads CASSQEGRPTYNEQFF. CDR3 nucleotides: TGTGCCAGCAGCCAAGAGGGACGGCCGACCTACAATGAGCAGTTCTTC.

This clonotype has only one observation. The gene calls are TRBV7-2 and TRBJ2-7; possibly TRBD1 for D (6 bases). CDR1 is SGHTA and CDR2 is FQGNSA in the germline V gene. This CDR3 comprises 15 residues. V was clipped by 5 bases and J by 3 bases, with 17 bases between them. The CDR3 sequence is CASSPTGQNLYEQYF. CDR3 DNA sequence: TGTGCCAGCAGCCCAACGGGACAAAACCTCTACGAGCAGTACTTC.

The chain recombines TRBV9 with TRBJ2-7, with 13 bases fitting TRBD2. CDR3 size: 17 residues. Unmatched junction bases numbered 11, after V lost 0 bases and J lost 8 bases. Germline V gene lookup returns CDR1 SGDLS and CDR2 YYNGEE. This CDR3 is CASSVDGLAGVVTKQYF. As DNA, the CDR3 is TGTGCCAGCAGCGTAGATGGACTAGCGGGAGTGGTGACGAAGCAGTACTTC.

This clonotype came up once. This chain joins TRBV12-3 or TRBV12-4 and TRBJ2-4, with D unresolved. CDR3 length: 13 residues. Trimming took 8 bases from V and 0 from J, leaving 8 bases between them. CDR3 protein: CASALLAKNIQYF. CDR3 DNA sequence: TGTGCCAGCGCGTTACTAGCCAAAAACATTCAGTACTTC.

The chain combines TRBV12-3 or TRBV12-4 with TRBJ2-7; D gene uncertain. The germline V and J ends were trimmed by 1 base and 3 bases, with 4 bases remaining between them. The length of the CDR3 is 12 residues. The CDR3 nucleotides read TGTGCCAGCAGTTTAGAGGTCTACGAGCAGTACTTC. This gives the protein CASSLEVYEQYF.

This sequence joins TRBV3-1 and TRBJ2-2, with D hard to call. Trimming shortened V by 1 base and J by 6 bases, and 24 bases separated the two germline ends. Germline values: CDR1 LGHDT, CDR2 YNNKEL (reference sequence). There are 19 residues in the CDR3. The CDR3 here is CASSQGVPFTSIGSGELFF. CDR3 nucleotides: TGTGCCAGCAGCCAAGGGGTACCCTTTACTTCCATCGGCTCCGGGGAGCTGTTTTTT.

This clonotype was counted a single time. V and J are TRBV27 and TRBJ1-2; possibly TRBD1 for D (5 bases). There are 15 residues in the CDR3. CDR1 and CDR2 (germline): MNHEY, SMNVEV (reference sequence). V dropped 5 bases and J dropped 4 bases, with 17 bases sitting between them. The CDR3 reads CASSTYPRGRYGYTF. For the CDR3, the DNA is TGTGCCAGCAGTACGTACCCCCGGGGACGCTATGGCTACACCTTC.

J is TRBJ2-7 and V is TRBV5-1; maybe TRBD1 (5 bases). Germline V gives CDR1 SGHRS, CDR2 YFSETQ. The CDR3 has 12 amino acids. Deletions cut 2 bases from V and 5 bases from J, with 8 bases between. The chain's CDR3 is CASSLRGHEQYF. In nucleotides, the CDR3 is TGCGCCAGCAGCTTAAGGGGCCACGAGCAGTACTTC.

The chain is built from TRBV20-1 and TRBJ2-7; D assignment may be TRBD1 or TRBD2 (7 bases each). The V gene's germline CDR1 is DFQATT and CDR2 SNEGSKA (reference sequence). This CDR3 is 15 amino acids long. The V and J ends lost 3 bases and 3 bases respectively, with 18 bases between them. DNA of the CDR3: TGCAGTGCTAGTCCCCCCAGGGGGGGTCACTACGAGCAGTACTTC. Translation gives CSASPPRGGHYEQYF.

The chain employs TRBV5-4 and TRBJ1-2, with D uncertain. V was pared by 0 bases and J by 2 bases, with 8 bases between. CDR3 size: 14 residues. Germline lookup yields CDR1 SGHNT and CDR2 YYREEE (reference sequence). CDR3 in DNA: TGTGCCAGCAGCTTGGACGGTGGGAACTATGGCTACACCTTC. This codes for CASSLDGGNYGYTF.

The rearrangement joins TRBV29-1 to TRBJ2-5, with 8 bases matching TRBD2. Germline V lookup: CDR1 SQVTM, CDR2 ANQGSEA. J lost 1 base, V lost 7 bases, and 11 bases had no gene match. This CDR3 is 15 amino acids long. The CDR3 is CSASAGGGPQETQYF. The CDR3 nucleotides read TGCAGCGCATCGGCTGGCGGGGGGCCCCAAGAGACCCAGTACTTC.

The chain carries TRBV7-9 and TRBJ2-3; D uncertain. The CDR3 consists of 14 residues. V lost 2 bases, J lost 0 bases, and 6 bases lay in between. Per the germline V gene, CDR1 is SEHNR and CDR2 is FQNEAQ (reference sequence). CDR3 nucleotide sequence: TGTGCCAGCAGCTTAAGCATCAGCACAGATACGCAGTATTTT. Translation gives CASSLSISTDTQYF.

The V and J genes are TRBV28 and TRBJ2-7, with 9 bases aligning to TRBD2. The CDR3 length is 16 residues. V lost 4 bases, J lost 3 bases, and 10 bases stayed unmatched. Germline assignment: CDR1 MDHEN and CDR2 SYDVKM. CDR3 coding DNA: TGTGCCAGCAGTTCTGGGGCTAGCGGGACGAACTACGAGCAGTACTTC. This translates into CASSSGASGTNYEQYF. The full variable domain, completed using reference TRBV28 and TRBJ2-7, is DVKVTQSSRYLVKRTGEKVFLECVQDMDHENMFWYRQDPGLGLRLIYFSYDVKMKEKGDIPEGYSVSREKKERFSLILESASTNQTSMYLCASSSGASGTNYEQYFGPGTRLTVT.

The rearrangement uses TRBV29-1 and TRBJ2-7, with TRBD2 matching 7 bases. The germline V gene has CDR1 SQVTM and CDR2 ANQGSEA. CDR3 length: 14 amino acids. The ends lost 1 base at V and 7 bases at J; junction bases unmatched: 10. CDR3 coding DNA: TGCAGCGTTGAAGGCGCAGGACGGGGAGGGGAGCAGTACTTC. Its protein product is CSVEGAGRGGEQYF.

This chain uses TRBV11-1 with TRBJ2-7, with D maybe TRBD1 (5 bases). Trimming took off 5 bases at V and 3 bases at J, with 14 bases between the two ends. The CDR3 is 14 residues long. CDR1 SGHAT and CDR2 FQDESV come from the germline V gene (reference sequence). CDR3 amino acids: CASSPLGHGYEQYF. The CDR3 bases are TGTGCCAGCAGCCCCCTAGGACATGGCTACGAGCAGTACTTC.

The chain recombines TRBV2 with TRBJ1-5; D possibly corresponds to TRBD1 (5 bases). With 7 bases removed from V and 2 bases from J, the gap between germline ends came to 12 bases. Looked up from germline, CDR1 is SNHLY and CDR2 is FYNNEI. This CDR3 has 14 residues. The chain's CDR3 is CASKDIRGNQPQHF. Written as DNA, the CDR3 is TGTGCCAGCAAGGACATCAGGGGCAATCAGCCCCAGCATTTT.

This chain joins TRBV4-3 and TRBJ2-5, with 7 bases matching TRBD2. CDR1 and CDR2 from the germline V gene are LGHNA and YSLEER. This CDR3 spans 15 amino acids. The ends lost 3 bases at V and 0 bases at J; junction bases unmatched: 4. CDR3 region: CASSQGGTDQETQYF. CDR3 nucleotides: TGCGCCAGCAGCCAGGGGGGGACGGACCAAGAGACCCAGTACTTC.

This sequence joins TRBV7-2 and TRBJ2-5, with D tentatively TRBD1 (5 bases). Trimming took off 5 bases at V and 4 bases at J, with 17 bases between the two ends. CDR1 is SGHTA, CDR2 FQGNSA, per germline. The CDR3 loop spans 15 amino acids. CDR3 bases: TGTGCCAGCAGCCTGCGAAGGGGTCTCGCAGAGACCCAGTACTTC. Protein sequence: CASSLRRGLAETQYF.

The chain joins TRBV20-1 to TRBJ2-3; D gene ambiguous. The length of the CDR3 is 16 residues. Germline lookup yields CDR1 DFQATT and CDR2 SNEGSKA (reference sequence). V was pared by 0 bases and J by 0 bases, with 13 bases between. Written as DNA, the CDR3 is TGCAGTGCTAGAGATCAGGCGAGATCTAGCACAGATACGCAGTATTTT. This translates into CSARDQARSSTDTQYF.

CDR3 residues: CSARDRTGSLSGYTF. Here the CDR3 DNA reads TGCAGTGCTAGAGATCGTACGGGATCCCTTTCGGGCTACACCTTC. The chain combines TRBV20-1 with TRBJ1-2, with D uncertain. V was cut by 0 bases and J by 8 bases, with 19 bases left in between. This CDR3 has 15 residues. Germline V gene data show CDR1 as DFQATT and CDR2 as SNEGSKA (reference sequence).

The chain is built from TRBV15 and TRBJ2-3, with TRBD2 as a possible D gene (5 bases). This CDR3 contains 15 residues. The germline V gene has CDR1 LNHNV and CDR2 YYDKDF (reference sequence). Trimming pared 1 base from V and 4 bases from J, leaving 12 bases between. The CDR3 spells CATSRGTGGADTQYF. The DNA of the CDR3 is TGTGCCACCAGCAGAGGGACCGGAGGAGCAGATACGCAGTATTTT.